This TCR beta chain was found in a study of cytomegalovirus exposure and HLA in healthy donors. The study's findings and limits: For TCR beta chains, V- and J-gene trimming was later linked to a missense DCLRE1C variant. Confirmation was obtained in vitro that a few CMV-associated chains are specific for CMV antigens.

The PCR ran on 60 Vbeta and 13 Jbeta primers. Clones were read by immunoSEQ multiplex PCR, and TCRdb kept only the in-frame ones, dropping some. The top ten hold around 1.4% of the sample, which has 200,000 or so clones, under 90% seen once. This CDR3 region has 15 residues. CDR1 is ENHRY, CDR2 SYGVKD, per germline. V was pared by 4 bases and J by 1 base, with 10 bases between. As regards this clone: The antigen is undetermined.

The V and J genes are TRBV10-3 and TRBJ2-2; the D gene is possibly TRBD1 (6 bases). Sample: PBMCs. This TCR came from a human donor in good health. CDR3 amino acids: CAISGQVENTGELFF. As DNA, the CDR3 is TGTGCCATCAGTGGACAGGTTGAGAACACCGGGGAGCTGTTTTTT.